These 11 T cell receptor beta chains were sequenced from one sample in a study of cytomegalovirus exposure and HLA in healthy donors. Here immunoSEQ multiplex PCR was the method, and the copy in TCRdb shows in-frame clones only, minus some. Seen here are 90,000 to 150,000 clones, around 87% observed once, and the top ten hold roughly 6.3%. What was sequenced was PBMCs. The receptors were sampled from a woman aged 18-30 years in good health and CMV-seropositive.

The chain is built from TRBV4-1 and TRBJ1-4, with a possible D match to TRBD1 (5 bases). This CDR3 is 14 amino acids long. V lost 4 bases, J lost 7 bases, and 13 bases lay in between. CDR1 is MGHRA, CDR2 YSYEKL, per germline. CDR3 sequence reads: CASSPTGYAEKLFF. CDR3 nucleotides: TGCGCCAGCAGCCCTACAGGTTACGCTGAAAAACTGTTTTTT.

The chain has TRBV10-1 and TRBJ1-1; no definite D call. The CDR3 has 13 amino acids. Germline V lookup: CDR1 WNHNN, CDR2 SYGVQD (reference sequence). V was trimmed by 0 bases and J by 0 bases, leaving 2 bases between them. The CDR3 DNA reads TGCGCCAGCAGTGAGTCTATGAACACTGAAGCTTTCTTT. This sequence encodes CASSESMNTEAFF.

The chain recombines TRBV30 with TRBJ1-1, with 8 bases identical to TRBD1. Trimming took 5 bases from V and 7 from J; bases not matched to a gene: 3. Per the germline V gene, CDR1 is GTSNPN and CDR2 is SVGIG (reference sequence). This CDR3 region has 11 residues. The CDR3 nucleotides read TGTGCCTGGGTGGACAGGGATGAAGCTTTCTTT. Translation: CAWVDRDEAFF.

This clone was found once. J is TRBJ1-1 and V is TRBV6-1; D not certain. Trimming removed 1 base at V and 1 base at J, with 10 bases between. Germline lookup yields CDR1 MNHNS and CDR2 SASEGT. The CDR3 extends over 15 amino acids. The CDR3 is CASSEVGLSNTEAFF. As DNA, the CDR3 is TGTGCCAGCAGTGAAGTCGGACTTTCGAACACTGAAGCTTTCTTT.

The chain uses TRBV29-1 and TRBJ1-1, with D hard to call. The CDR3 runs to 14 residues. Germline V gene sequence: CDR1 SQVTM, CDR2 ANQGSEA. The V and J ends lost 7 bases and 0 bases respectively, with 15 bases between them. The CDR3 protein is CSGPAGRVNTEAFF. The CDR3 DNA reads as TGCAGCGGCCCGGCGGGGAGGGTGAACACTGAAGCTTTCTTT.

This chain links TRBV15 with TRBJ1-6; D remains unclear. The CDR3 has 13 amino acids. Germline-derived CDR1 and CDR2 are LNHNV and YYDKDF (reference sequence). V was clipped by 8 bases and J by 0 bases, with 5 bases between them. The CDR3 DNA reads as TGTGCCACCGGCTTCTCCTATAATTCACCCCTCCACTTT. Amino acid sequence: CATGFSYNSPLHF.

The rearrangement links TRBV18 to TRBJ1-2, with TRBD1 matching over 11 bases. CDR3 length equals 14 residues. The trim removed 6 bases at V and 8 bases at J, leaving 8 bases unmatched. Germline CDR1 is KGHSH and CDR2 is LQKENI. The CDR3 spells CASSADRGREGYTF. CDR3 DNA: TGTGCCAGCTCCGCGGACAGGGGGCGGGAAGGCTACACCTTC.

This clone was detected once. The CDR3: CASSEGAESNTEAFF. The CDR3, as DNA: TGTGCCAGCAGTGAAGGCGCTGAATCGAACACTGAAGCTTTCTTT. The chain recombines TRBV2 with TRBJ1-1; D is unclear. V was shortened by 1 base and J by 1 base, with 10 bases between the two germline ends. The CDR3 has 15 amino acids. The germline V gene has CDR1 SNHLY and CDR2 FYNNEI.

The chain recombines TRBV7-9 with TRBJ2-7, with 14 bases that match TRBD2. V shed 4 bases and J 8 bases; nucleotides not matched to a gene: 7. This CDR3 spans 15 amino acids. Germline V gene lookup returns CDR1 SEHNR and CDR2 FQNEAQ (reference sequence). In DNA form, the CDR3 reads TGTGCCAGCAGCTCAGAGGGACTAGCGGGGGAAAAGCAGTACTTC. Its translation is CASSSEGLAGEKQYF.

The CDR3 sequence: CASSLRGHEQYF. CDR3 bases: TGTGCCAGCAGCTTGAGAGGGCACGAGCAGTACTTC. This chain connects TRBV7-9 to TRBJ2-7; D may be TRBD2 (5 bases). V lost 3 bases and J lost 5, with 8 bases in between. Germline CDR1 SEHNR, CDR2 FQNEAQ (reference sequence). This CDR3 spans 12 amino acids.

The chain links TRBV5-1 to TRBJ2-5, with 14 bases matching TRBD2. CDR1 and CDR2 from the germline V gene are SGHRS and YFSETQ. Trimming removed 0 bases from V and 3 bases from J; junction bases left unmatched: 4. The CDR3 covers 17 residues. As DNA, the CDR3 is TGCGCCAGCAGCTTGGCGGGACTAGCGGGGGCTGAAGAGACCCAGTACTTC. Translated, it gives CASSLAGLAGAEETQYF.